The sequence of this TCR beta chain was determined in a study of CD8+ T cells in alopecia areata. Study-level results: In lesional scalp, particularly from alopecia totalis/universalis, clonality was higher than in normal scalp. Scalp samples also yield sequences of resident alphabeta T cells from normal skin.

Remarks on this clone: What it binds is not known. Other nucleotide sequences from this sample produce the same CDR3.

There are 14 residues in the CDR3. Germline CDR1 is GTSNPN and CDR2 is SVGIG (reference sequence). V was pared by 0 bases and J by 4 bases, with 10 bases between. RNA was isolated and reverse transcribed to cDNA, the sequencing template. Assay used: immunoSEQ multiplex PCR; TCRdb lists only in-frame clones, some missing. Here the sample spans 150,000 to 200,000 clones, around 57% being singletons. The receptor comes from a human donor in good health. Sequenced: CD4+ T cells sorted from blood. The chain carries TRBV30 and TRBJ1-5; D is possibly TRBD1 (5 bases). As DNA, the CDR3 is TGTGCCTGGAGTGTTGGGGGTCCAAATCAGCCCCAGCATTTT. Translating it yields CAWSVGGPNQPQHF.